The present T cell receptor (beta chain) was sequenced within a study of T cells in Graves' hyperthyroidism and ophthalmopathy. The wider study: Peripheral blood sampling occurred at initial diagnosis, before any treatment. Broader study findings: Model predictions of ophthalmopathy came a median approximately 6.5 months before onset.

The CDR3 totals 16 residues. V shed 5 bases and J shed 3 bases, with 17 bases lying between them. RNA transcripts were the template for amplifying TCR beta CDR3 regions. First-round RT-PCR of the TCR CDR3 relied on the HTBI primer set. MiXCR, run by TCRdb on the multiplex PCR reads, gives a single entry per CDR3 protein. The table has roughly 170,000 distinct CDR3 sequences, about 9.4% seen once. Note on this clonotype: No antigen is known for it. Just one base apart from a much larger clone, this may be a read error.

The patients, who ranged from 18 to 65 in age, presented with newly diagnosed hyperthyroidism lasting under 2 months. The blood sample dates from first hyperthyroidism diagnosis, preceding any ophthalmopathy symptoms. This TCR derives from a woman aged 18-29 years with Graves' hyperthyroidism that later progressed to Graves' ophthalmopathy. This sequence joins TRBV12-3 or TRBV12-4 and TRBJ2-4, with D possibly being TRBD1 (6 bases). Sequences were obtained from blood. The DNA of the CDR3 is TGTGCCAGCAGTATTACAGGGTTCTTAGTCAAAAACATTCAGTACTTC. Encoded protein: CASSITGFLVKNIQYF.